Presented here are 23 T cell receptor beta chains from one specimen sequenced in a study of T cell repertoires in aging, cancer and after chemotherapy. TCR beta rearrangements were amplified from peripheral blood genomic DNA. A mixed TRB-A/B primer pool amplified rearranged TRB by multiplex touch-down PCR. TCRdb redid the calling of the multiplex PCR reads with MiXCR, one entry per CDR3 protein. The data contain roughly 4,600 distinct CDR3 sequences, around 28% of them singletons. What was sequenced was blood. These receptors all come from a human donor with a blood cancer.

This clonotype has a handful of counts. The V call is TRBV13, the J call TRBJ2-7; 13 bases map to TRBD2. In germline, CDR1 is PRHDT, CDR2 FYEKMQ (reference sequence). This CDR3 spans 15 amino acids. The trim removed 4 bases at V and 3 bases at J, leaving 3 bases unmatched. The CDR3 sequence: CASSWGTSGVYEQYF. In DNA form, the CDR3 reads TGTGCCAGCAGCTGGGGGACTAGCGGGGTCTACGAGCAGTACTTC.

This clonotype was counted only a few times. The chain is built from TRBV5-4 and TRBJ2-2; D tentatively reads TRBD1 or TRBD2 (5 bases each). The CDR3 totals 14 residues. The V gene lost 2 bases and the J gene lost 8 bases, with 13 bases spanning the gap. Germline V gene sequence: CDR1 SGHNT, CDR2 YYREEE (reference sequence). The CDR3 reads CASSFDSGSGELFF. CDR3 sequence (DNA): TGTGCCAGCAGCTTCGACAGTGGGAGTGGGGAGCTGTTTTTT.

J is TRBJ2-3 and V is TRBV7-9; 7 nucleotides align to TRBD1. This CDR3 contains 14 residues. Germline CDR1 and CDR2: SEHNR and FQNEAQ (reference sequence). J lost 6 bases, V lost 8 bases, and 11 bases had no gene match. Written as DNA, the CDR3 is TGTGCCAGCCTAGAAGGGACAGCCTTCGATACGCAGTATTTT. Protein product: CASLEGTAFDTQYF.

The rearrangement uses TRBV30 and TRBJ2-4, with D hard to call. This CDR3 is 15 amino acids long. V lost 1 base to trimming and J lost 4 bases, with 14 bases between them. Germline CDR1 and CDR2: GTSNPN and SVGIG (reference sequence). CDR3 in DNA: TGTGCCTGGAGTGACTATATTGAGGAAAAAAACATTCAGTACTTC. Translating gives CAWSDYIEEKNIQYF.

The chain links TRBV5-4 to TRBJ2-5; TRBD1 aligns across 7 bases. The CDR3 runs 15 residues. V lost 5 bases to trimming and J lost 5 bases; unmatched junction nucleotides: 12. CDR1 is SGHNT, CDR2 YYREEE, per germline (reference sequence). The CDR3 here is CASRTEDRVGETQYF. Written as DNA, the CDR3 is TGTGCCAGCAGGACCGAAGACAGGGTGGGGGAGACCCAGTACTTC.

A note on this clonotype: A much larger clone differs from this one at a single base, so this may be a read error. This chain links TRBV6-5 with TRBJ2-1; no definite D call. The CDR3 is 12 amino acids. Germline V gene data show CDR1 as MNHEY and CDR2 as SVGAGI. The CDR3 DNA reads as TGTCCCAGCAGTCGACCGTACAATGAGCAGTTCTTC. Translated: CPSSRPYNEQFF.

The V and J genes are TRBV5-6 and TRBJ1-1, with D possibly matching TRBD1 (6 bases). Between the trimmed V and J ends, which lost 0 bases and 7 bases, there was a span of 7 bases. Germline CDR1 and CDR2: SGHDT and YYEEEE. The CDR3 contains 12 residues. CDR3 DNA: TGTGCCAGCAGCTTGGTACAGGGTGAAGCTTTCTTT. It is translated as CASSLVQGEAFF.

The V call is TRBV18, the J call TRBJ2-5, with 10 bases aligning to TRBD1. CDR1 KGHSH and CDR2 LQKENI come from the germline V gene. CDR3 length: 12 amino acids. J gave up 6 bases and V 10 bases, and 5 bases lay outside the gene matches. Here the CDR3 DNA reads TGTGCCACGACAGGGGGCGAAAAGACCCAGTACTTC. It translates to CATTGGEKTQYF.

The chain is built from TRBV12-3 or TRBV12-4 and TRBJ2-7; 8 bases map to TRBD2. This CDR3 is built from 16 residues. With V trimmed by 5 bases and J by 7 bases, 16 bases remained unmatched. The CDR3 here is CASSLLAAHADNEQYF. The CDR3 coding sequence is TGTGCCAGCAGTCTACTAGCGGCTCATGCCGACAATGAGCAGTACTTC.

The chain joins TRBV18 to TRBJ2-5; D perhaps matches TRBD2 (5 bases). The V and J ends lost 2 bases and 1 base respectively, with 8 bases between them. The germline gives CDR1 KGHSH, CDR2 LQKENI. The CDR3 totals 14 residues. CDR3 protein: CASSPVSGQETQYF. CDR3 DNA sequence: TGTGCCAGCTCACCAGTCAGCGGCCAAGAGACCCAGTACTTC. The whole variable domain, filled in from reference TRBV18 and TRBJ2-5, reads NAGVMQNPRHLVRRRGQEARLRCSPMKGHSHVYWYRQLPEEGLKFMVYLQKENIIDESGMPKERFSAEFPKEGPSILRIQQVVRGDSAAYFCASSPVSGQETQYFGPGTRLLVL.

J is TRBJ1-6 and V is TRBV27; perhaps TRBD1 as D (6 bases). Trimming took off 3 bases at V and 9 bases at J, with 12 bases between the two ends. CDR1 MNHEY and CDR2 SMNVEV come from the germline V gene (reference sequence). The CDR3 is 14 residues long. The CDR3 region has the DNA TGTGCCAGCAGTTTGGTAGGACAGTTTTCACCCCTCCACTTT. The encoded protein is CASSLVGQFSPLHF.

As regards this clonotype: At one end the junction does not follow the germline gene, possibly because of a read error. J is TRBJ1-6 and V is TRBV5-6, with D perhaps TRBD1 (5 bases). The CDR3 is 16 residues long. Looked up from germline, CDR1 is SGHDT and CDR2 is YYEEEE. This CDR3 reads CASSFEWGITNSPLHF. DNA of the CDR3: TGCGCCAGCAGCTTCGAGTGGGGGATTACGAATTCACCCCTCCACTTT.

By sample share, this clonotype is medium-sized (0.01 to 0.1%). The rearrangement links TRBV18 to TRBJ2-1, with D uncertain. The CDR3 sequence is 11 residues long. Deletions cut 2 bases from V and 6 bases from J, with 2 bases between. Germline CDR1 reads KGHSH; CDR2 reads LQKENI. The CDR3 spells CASSPSNEQFF. The CDR3 nucleotides are TGTGCCAGCTCACCAAGCAATGAGCAGTTCTTC. The variable domain in full, completed from reference TRBV18 and TRBJ2-1, reads NAGVMQNPRHLVRRRGQEARLRCSPMKGHSHVYWYRQLPEEGLKFMVYLQKENIIDESGMPKERFSAEFPKEGPSILRIQQVVRGDSAAYFCASSPSNEQFFGPGTRLTVL.

This clonotype is medium-sized by share. This chain connects TRBV12-3 or TRBV12-4 to TRBJ2-3; TRBD2 might be the D (6 bases). The CDR3 extends over 15 amino acids. V was clipped by 6 bases and J by 2 bases, with 15 bases between them. The CDR3 DNA reads TGTGCCAGCAGGCCCGGTAGCGGAACCACAGATACGCAGTATTTT. As protein: CASRPGSGTTDTQYF.

This clonotype is deemed medium-sized (0.01 to 0.1%). CDR3 nucleotide sequence: TGTGCCAGCAGAGCCGGGACAGGGGTCAATGAGCAGTTCTTC. Its translation is CASRAGTGVNEQFF. J is TRBJ2-1 and V is TRBV6-6; the match to TRBD1 covers 10 bases. With V trimmed by 6 bases and J by 6 bases, 5 bases remained unmatched. The CDR3 is 14 amino acids. CDR1 and CDR2 from the germline V gene are MNHNY and SVGAGI (reference sequence).

The sample holds a few counts of this clonotype. J is TRBJ1-1 and V is TRBV5-1; 9 positions agree with TRBD1. Germline lookup yields CDR1 SGHRS and CDR2 YFSETQ. Unmatched junction bases numbered 10, after V lost 3 bases and J lost 4 bases. This CDR3 region has 16 residues. The chain's CDR3 is CASSYRTGAAGTEAFF. The CDR3, as DNA: TGCGCCAGCAGCTACCGGACAGGGGCAGCTGGCACTGAAGCTTTCTTT. Full variable domain (outside the CDR3, taken from reference TRBV5-1 and TRBJ1-1): KAGVTQTPRYLIKTRGQQVTLSCSPISGHRSVSWYQQTPGQGLQFLFEYFSETQRNKGNFPGRFSGRQFSNSRSEMNVSTLELGDSALYLCASSYRTGAAGTEAFFGQGTRLTVV.

The sample holds a few counts of this clonotype. The chain recombines TRBV12-3 or TRBV12-4 with TRBJ2-1, with D tentatively TRBD1 or TRBD2 (5 bases each). The CDR3 sequence is 13 residues long. Trimming shortened V by 4 bases and J by 7 bases, and 11 bases separated the two germline ends. The CDR3 spells CASSWDLWNEQFF. The CDR3 DNA reads TGTGCCAGCAGTTGGGACCTGTGGAATGAGCAGTTCTTC.

The chain carries TRBV11-3 and TRBJ2-7; TRBD1 matches 7 bases. The CDR3 totals 14 residues. CDR1 SGHNT and CDR2 YENEEA come from the germline V gene. After removal of 6 bases from V and 5 bases from J, the junction contained 10 bases not matched to a gene. The CDR3 here is CASRTQGVGNEQYF. DNA for the CDR3: TGTGCCAGCAGGACTCAGGGGGTTGGTAACGAGCAGTACTTC.

With respect to this clonotype: A read error may explain this, as a much larger clone is one base away. The rearrangement links TRBV19 to TRBJ2-1; tentatively, D is TRBD1 (5 bases). Per the germline V gene, CDR1 is LNHDA and CDR2 is SQIVND (reference sequence). CDR3 length: 12 residues. As DNA, the CDR3 is TGTGCCAGTAGGATAGGGGCGTCCGAGCAGTTCTTC. The encoded protein is CASRIGASEQFF.

This clonotype was seen a few times. The chain uses TRBV5-1 and TRBJ2-7, with TRBD1 matching 7 bases. Trimming cost V 6 bases and J 0 bases; bases outside gene matches: 15. Germline-derived CDR1 and CDR2 are SGHRS and YFSETQ. This CDR3 comprises 17 residues. This CDR3 reads CASTPHRIQGSSYEQYF. In DNA form, the CDR3 reads TGCGCCAGCACCCCTCATAGGATACAGGGGAGCTCCTACGAGCAGTACTTC.

Worth noting for this clonotype: This sequence may be a read error, since a much larger clone differs from it by one base. The chain employs TRBV30 and TRBJ2-2, with no clear D. The V end lost 8 bases, the J end lost 0 bases, and 4 bases lay between the germline ends. This CDR3 is 11 amino acids long. The germline V gene encodes CDR1 GTSNPN and CDR2 SVGIG (reference sequence). CDR3: CAGPNTGELFF. Here the CDR3 DNA reads TGTGCCGGTCCGAACACCGGGGAGCTGTTTTTT.

This clonotype occurred a few times. This chain connects TRBV12-3 or TRBV12-4 to TRBJ1-5, with 7 bases that match TRBD1. With 5 bases clipped from V and 3 bases from J, the junction kept 7 bases outside the gene matches. The CDR3 is 15 amino acids. The CDR3 protein is CASSRTGSPNQPQHF. CDR3 DNA: TGTGCCAGCAGTCGGACAGGTAGTCCCAATCAGCCCCAGCATTTT.

V usage is TRBV20-1 and J usage is TRBJ2-5; no firm D call. Germline V gene sequence: CDR1 DFQATT, CDR2 SNEGSKA (reference sequence). The V and J ends lost 3 bases and 3 bases respectively, with 8 bases between them. The CDR3 extends over 12 amino acids. This CDR3 reads CSARGNKETQYF. The DNA for the CDR3 is TGCAGTGCTAGGGGCAATAAAGAGACCCAGTACTTC.